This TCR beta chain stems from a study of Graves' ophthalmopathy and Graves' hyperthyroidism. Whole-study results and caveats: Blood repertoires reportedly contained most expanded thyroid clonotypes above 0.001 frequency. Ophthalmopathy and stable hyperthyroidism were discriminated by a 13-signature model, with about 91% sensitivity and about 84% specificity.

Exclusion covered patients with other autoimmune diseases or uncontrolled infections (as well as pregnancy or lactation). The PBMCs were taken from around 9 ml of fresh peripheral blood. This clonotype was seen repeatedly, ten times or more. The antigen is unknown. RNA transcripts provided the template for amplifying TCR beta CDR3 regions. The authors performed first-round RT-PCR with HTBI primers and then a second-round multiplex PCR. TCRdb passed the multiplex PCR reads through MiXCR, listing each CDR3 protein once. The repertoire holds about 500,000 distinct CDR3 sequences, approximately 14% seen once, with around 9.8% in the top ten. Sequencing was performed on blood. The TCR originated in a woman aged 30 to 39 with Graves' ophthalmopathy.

CDR3 sequence reads: CATSPGHNTGELFF. The CDR3 nucleotides are TGTGCCACCAGCCCCGGACACAACACCGGGGAGCTGTTTTTT. This chain links TRBV15 with TRBJ2-2; D perhaps matches TRBD1 (5 bases). This CDR3 is built from 14 residues. The germline CDR1 and CDR2 sequences are LNHNV and YYDKDF (reference sequence). Trimming cost V 5 bases and J 2 bases, with 9 bases left between them.